The rows below give T cell receptor gamma chains drawn from one sample of a study of gamma-delta chains in newborns, infants, children. TCRdb applied CATT to the reads for clone calling. In the table there are about 140 gamma-chain clones, around two thirds of which are singletons. Sequencing was done on a sample of blood. These receptors were obtained from a child who was a newborn, infant or young child, either healthy, febrile or measles-vaccinated (not recorded which). The CDR3 runs from the conserved cysteine through the conserved F or W. Each size is once, few or many counts, or a class when the clone is expanded.

V: TRGV9; J: TRGJP; size: hyperexpanded; CDR3: CALWEYRLGKKIKVF; DNA: TGTGCCTTGTGGGAGTACCGTTTGGGCAAAAAAATCAAGGTATTT
V: TRGV2; J: TRGJP2; size: hyperexpanded; CDR3: CATWDGPHDDWIKTF; DNA: TGTGCCACCTGGGACGGGCCACACGATGATTGGATCAAGACGTTT
V: TRGV9; J: TRGJP; size: hyperexpanded; CDR3: CALWEVHRELGKKIKVF; DNA: TGTGCCTTGTGGGAGGTGCATAGGGAGTTGGGCAAAAAAATCAAGGTATTT
V: TRGV9; J: TRGJ1/TRGJ2; size: hyperexpanded; CDR3: CALWEGNYYKKLF; DNA: TGTGCCTTGTGGGAGGGGAATTATTATAAGAAACTCTTT
V: TRGV3; J: TRGJ1/TRGJ2; size: few; CDR3: CATWEREYYKKLF; DNA: TGTGCCACCTGGGAGAGGGAGTATTATAAGAAACTCTTT
V: TRGV8; J: TRGJ1/TRGJ2; size: hyperexpanded; CDR3: CATWTYYKKLF; DNA: TGTGCCACCTGGACCTATTATAAGAAACTCTTT